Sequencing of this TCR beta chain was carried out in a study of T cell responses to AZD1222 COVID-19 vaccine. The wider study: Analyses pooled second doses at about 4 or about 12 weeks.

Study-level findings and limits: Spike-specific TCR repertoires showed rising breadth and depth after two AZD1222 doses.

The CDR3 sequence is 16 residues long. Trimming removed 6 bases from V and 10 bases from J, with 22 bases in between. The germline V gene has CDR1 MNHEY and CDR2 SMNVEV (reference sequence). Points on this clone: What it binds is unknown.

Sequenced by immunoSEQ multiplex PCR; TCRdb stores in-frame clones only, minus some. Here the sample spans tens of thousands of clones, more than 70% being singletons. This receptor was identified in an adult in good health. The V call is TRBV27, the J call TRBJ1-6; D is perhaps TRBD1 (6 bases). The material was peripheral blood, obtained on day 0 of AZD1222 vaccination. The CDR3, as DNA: TGTGCCAGCAGATTAGGGAGGGGGTTTGCAGGATCACCCCTCCACTTT. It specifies CASRLGRGFAGSPLHF.